This TCR beta chain was identified in a study of tumor and adjacent non-tumor tissue in lung cancer. Study information: The patients, 10 to 11 men and 5 women, were roughly 30 to 80 with stage I to III disease. Overall study results and limits: Top 100 clones took a larger repertoire share in normal lung.

This CDR3 contains 17 residues. Germline CDR1 and CDR2: DFQATT and SNEGSKA (reference sequence). V trimming: 0 bases; J trimming: 6 bases; junction bases outside the gene matches: 11. A word on this clonotype: The antigen is not known. A read error may explain this, as a much larger clone is one base away. Without the conserved terminal phenylalanine or tryptophan, this CDR3 likely stems from a read error.

TCRbeta libraries were built with three rounds of nested PCR, modified from ARM-PCR. Each CDR3 protein is one row after TCRdb ran MiXCR on the multiplex PCR reads. The sample contains roughly 200,000 distinct CDR3 sequences, 60% to 85% of which appear only once. This sample's RNA came from whole unsorted tissue. The V and J genes are TRBV20-1 and TRBJ2-5; TRBD2 matches at 12 bases. The material sequenced was lung tumor tissue. The TCR originated in a man in his sixties with non-small cell lung cancer. CDR3 residues: CSARDSTSGGMSKTQYL. CDR3 bases: TGCAGTGCTAGAGATTCAACTAGCGGGGGGATGTCGAAGACCCAGTACTTA.